This TCR beta chain was obtained from a study of Ad26.COV2.S vaccination and SARS-CoV-2 variants. Turning to the study itself: Ad26.COV2.S was injected intramuscularly once or twice, 56 days apart.

Study-level results: CD8+ and CD4+ T cells specific for spike reportedly responded with substantial breadth after vaccination.

A remark on this clone: Its antigen remains unidentified.

Germline V gene data show CDR1 as LGHNA and CDR2 as YSLEER. The trim removed 4 bases at V and 0 bases at J, leaving 2 bases unmatched. The CDR3 spans 15 residues. Treatment indicated: around 19 received Ad26.COV2.S at low or high dose, single or two shots; 5 received placebo; per-sample allocation not given. It was on day 63 after the first vaccine or placebo injection that samples were taken. Assay used: immunoSEQ multiplex PCR; TCRdb lists only in-frame clones, some missing. The sample has 450,000 to 550,000 clones; about 89% are singletons. The chain carries TRBV4-3 and TRBJ1-4; 7 bases map to TRBD1. The sequence came from a person between 18 and 59 years old who received the Ad26.COV2.S COVID-19 vaccine or a placebo. Here the sequenced sample was peripheral blood, taken in a trial of Ad26.COV2.S vaccine versus placebo. CDR3 DNA: TGCGCCAGCAGCCCCACAGGGGCAACTAATGAAAAACTGTTTTTT. It specifies CASSPTGATNEKLFF.